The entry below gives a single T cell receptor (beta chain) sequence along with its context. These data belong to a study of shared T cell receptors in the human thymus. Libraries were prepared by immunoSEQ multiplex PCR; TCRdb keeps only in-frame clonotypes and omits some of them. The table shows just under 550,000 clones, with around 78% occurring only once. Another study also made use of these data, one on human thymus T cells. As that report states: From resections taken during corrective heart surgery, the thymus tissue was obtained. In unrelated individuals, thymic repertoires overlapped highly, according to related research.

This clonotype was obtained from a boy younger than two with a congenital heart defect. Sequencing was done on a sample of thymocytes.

CDR3 DNA: TGTGCCAGCAGTGGAGGGCCGTACAATGAGCAGTTCTTC. It translates to CASSGGPYNEQFF. The chain uses TRBV2 and TRBJ2-1, with D maybe TRBD2 (5 bases). The germline CDR1 and CDR2 sequences are SNHLY and FYNNEI. There are 13 residues in the CDR3. V lost 4 bases and J lost 4, with 8 bases in between.